The 13 T cell receptor beta chains in this list originate from one sample, sequenced in a study of blood T cell repertoires in COVID-19. Generated by immunoSEQ multiplex PCR, the TCRdb table keeps only in-frame clones and is missing some. Of 280,000 or so clones listed, about 90% are singletons. The sequenced sample was PBMCs or T cells enriched from blood (not recorded which). These receptors were taken from a woman between 50 and 59 years old who had been exposed to COVID-19.

The CDR3 sequence is CASSLVAGGWNEQFF. The CDR3 region has the DNA TGTGCCAGCAGCTTAGTAGCGGGGGGTTGGAATGAGCAGTTCTTC. The chain has TRBV7-2 and TRBJ2-1; TRBD2 aligns across 10 bases. Germline CDR1 SGHTA, CDR2 FQGNSA. The CDR3 has 15 residues. V shed 1 base and J 7 bases; nucleotides not matched to a gene: 4.

This chain connects TRBV28 to TRBJ1-6, with D possibly TRBD1 on 6 matching bases. Germline lookup yields CDR1 MDHEN and CDR2 SYDVKM. V lost 11 bases and J lost 4, with 21 bases in between. The CDR3 runs to 16 residues. The CDR3 DNA reads as TGTGCCTCCACGGGCTACGGGACAAATTATAATTCACCCCTCCACTTT. It encodes CASTGYGTNYNSPLHF.

This clone was detected only once. The rearrangement joins TRBV28 to TRBJ1-5; D ambiguous. V lost 3 bases and J lost 3, with 21 bases in between. Germline V gene data show CDR1 as MDHEN and CDR2 as SYDVKM. The CDR3 covers 18 residues. The CDR3: CASSFEDFFTTANQPQHF. DNA for the CDR3: TGTGCCAGCAGTTTCGAGGATTTTTTCACCACCGCCAATCAGCCCCAGCATTTT.

This chain joins TRBV7-2 and TRBJ2-1, with a possible D match to TRBD2 (6 bases). The CDR3 covers 16 residues. Per germline, CDR1 SGHTA and CDR2 FQGNSA. Between the trimmed V and J ends, which lost 5 bases and 7 bases, there was a span of 21 bases. CDR3 DNA sequence: TGTGCCAGCAGCCCGGGGTTCGGGGGAGGACTGAATGAGCAGTTCTTC. This sequence encodes CASSPGFGGGLNEQFF.

Remarks on this clone: The identical CDR3 is also encoded by other nucleotide sequences in the sample. V gene TRBV20-1 combines with J gene TRBJ2-7; a weak D match, TRBD2 (5 bases). Trimming left V 3 bases short and J 4 bases short, with 7 bases between. Per germline, CDR1 DFQATT and CDR2 SNEGSKA (reference sequence). The CDR3 extends over 11 amino acids. This chain's CDR3 is CSASRGYEQYF. The DNA for the CDR3 is TGCAGTGCTAGCCGGGGATACGAGCAGTACTTC.

V and J are TRBV7-9 and TRBJ2-1; maybe TRBD1 (6 bases). Germline values: CDR1 SEHNR, CDR2 FQNEAQ (reference sequence). The CDR3 contains 18 residues. Trimming took off 0 bases at V and 5 bases at J, with 20 bases between the two ends. CDR3 sequence reads: CASSLAEGVVRRNNEQFF. The CDR3 DNA sequence: TGTGCCAGCAGCTTAGCTGAGGGGGTGGTTCGCAGGAACAATGAGCAGTTCTTC.

The chain links TRBV28 to TRBJ2-1, with 9 nucleotides matching TRBD2. The CDR3 is made up of 15 amino acids. The ends lost 4 bases at V and 4 bases at J; junction bases unmatched: 5. Germline assignment: CDR1 MDHEN and CDR2 SYDVKM. The CDR3 DNA follows: TGTGCCAGCAGTTCGAGCGGGGGGTTTTACAATGAGCAGTTCTTC. Translating gives CASSSSGGFYNEQFF.

This clone has only a few counts. The rearrangement joins TRBV24-1 to TRBJ1-2, with 7 bases aligning to TRBD1. The CDR3 contains 14 residues. Trimming removed 3 bases from V and 4 bases from J; junction bases left unmatched: 4. Germline CDR1 KGHDR, CDR2 SFDVKD. The CDR3 region has the DNA TGTGCCACCAGTGATCAGACAGGGCCCTATGGCTACACCTTC. Its protein is CATSDQTGPYGYTF.

V and J are TRBV4-2 and TRBJ1-2; unclear D gene. This CDR3 has 12 amino acids. Per germline, CDR1 LGHNA and CDR2 YNFKEQ. Deletions cut 3 bases from V and 8 bases from J, with 10 bases between. The CDR3 nucleotides are TGTGCCAGCAGCCATCCCACGAGAGGCTACACCTTC. Translating gives CASSHPTRGYTF.

For the CDR3, the DNA is TGTGCCAGCAGCCAACGCCGGCGACAGGGGGGTGGCGAGACCCAGTACTTC. Residues: CASSQRRRQGGGETQYF. This sequence joins TRBV14 and TRBJ2-5, with 9 bases matching TRBD1. With 2 bases clipped from V and 5 bases from J, the junction kept 12 bases outside the gene matches. CDR1 SGHDN and CDR2 FVKESK come from the germline V gene. This CDR3 is 17 amino acids long. The full variable domain, its missing parts supplied by reference TRBV14 and TRBJ2-5, is EAGVTQFPSHSVIEKGQTVTLRCDPISGHDNLYWYRRVMGKEIKFLLHFVKESKQDESGMPNNRFLAERTGGTYSTLKVQPAELEDSGVYFCASSQRRRQGGGETQYFGPGTRLLVL.

The chain carries TRBV4-2 and TRBJ1-4; 8 bases line up with TRBD1. With V trimmed by 0 bases and J by 5 bases, 8 bases remained unmatched. This CDR3 has 17 residues. Per the germline V gene, CDR1 is LGHNA and CDR2 is YNFKEQ. The CDR3, as DNA: TGTGCCAGCAGCCAAGAACTACTGGGACAGGAGAATGAAAAACTGTTTTTT. It is translated as CASSQELLGQENEKLFF.

This clone was seen a handful of times. The V gene is TRBV3-1 (or the pseudogene TRBV3-2), the J gene TRBJ1-3; D unresolved. Looked up from germline, CDR1 is LGHDT and CDR2 is YNNKEL (reference sequence). Trimming removed 0 bases at V and 4 bases at J, with 4 bases between. This CDR3 is 13 amino acids long. CDR3: CASSQDSGNTIYF. As DNA, the CDR3 is TGTGCCAGCAGCCAAGATTCAGGAAACACCATATATTTT.

The gene calls are TRBV4-2 and TRBJ1-1; D unresolved. This CDR3 is 16 amino acids long. CDR1 is LGHNA and CDR2 is YNFKEQ in the germline V gene. Trimming removed 4 bases from V and 1 base from J, with 16 bases in between. CDR3 sequence reads: CASSLYWEGSNTEAFF. DNA of the CDR3: TGTGCCAGCAGCCTCTACTGGGAGGGATCGAACACTGAAGCTTTCTTT.